These 18 T cell receptor beta chains came from one sample sequenced in a study of T cell changes during pregnancy in multiple sclerosis. Using immunoSEQ multiplex PCR, the repertoire was profiled, and TCRdb retains in-frame clones only, with some absent. The table lists 75,000 to 95,000 clones, 93% of them singletons. The sample consisted of peripheral blood, taken in the second trimester of pregnancy. These receptors were obtained from a female donor with multiple sclerosis, enrolled in a pregnancy study.

This chain uses TRBV19 with TRBJ2-7, with 9 positions matching TRBD1. Germline V lookup: CDR1 LNHDA, CDR2 SQIVND (reference sequence). The CDR3 contains 14 residues. Germline trimming cut 6 bases from V and 2 bases from J; bases unmatched to any gene: 5. CDR3 DNA sequence: TGTGCCAGTAGCTCGGGACAGGGAACCTACGAGCAGTACTTC. Its protein is CASSSGQGTYEQYF.

CDR3 region: CASSFRGSGGSSRDTQYF. DNA of the CDR3: TGCGCCAGCAGCTTCCGGGGTAGCGGGGGAAGCTCGAGGGATACGCAGTATTTT. V and J are TRBV5-1 and TRBJ2-3, with 9 bases aligning to TRBD2. CDR1 SGHRS and CDR2 YFSETQ come from the germline V gene. V dropped 2 bases and J dropped 6; count of bases not matched to a gene: 16. The CDR3 runs to 18 residues.

The chain links TRBV6-1 to TRBJ2-6; 11 bases are shared with TRBD1. CDR1 and CDR2 from the germline V gene are MNHNS and SASEGT. V was pared by 4 bases and J by 0 bases, with 2 bases of the junction left unmatched. CDR3 length: 17 residues. CDR3 amino acids: CASSAGTGGSGANVLTF. CDR3 DNA: TGTGCCAGCAGTGCCGGGACAGGGGGCTCTGGGGCCAACGTCCTGACTTTC.

The chain is built from TRBV6-1 and TRBJ2-1; no clear D gene. Germline V gene sequence: CDR1 MNHNS, CDR2 SASEGT. With 6 bases removed from V and 7 bases from J, the gap between germline ends came to 16 bases. The CDR3 consists of 14 residues. For the CDR3, the DNA is TGTGCCAGCAGGGAGCACGTGGCCCGAAATGAGCAGTTCTTC. Protein: CASREHVARNEQFF.

V gene TRBV14 combines with J gene TRBJ2-1, with TRBD2 identical over 11 bases. V lost 2 bases and J lost 2; bases outside the gene matches: 2. CDR3 length equals 16 residues. Germline loops: CDR1 SGHDN, CDR2 FVKESK. CDR3 sequence reads: CASSQLAGGTYNEQFF. The CDR3 region has the DNA TGTGCCAGCAGCCAACTAGCGGGAGGCACCTACAATGAGCAGTTCTTC.

This rearrangement joins TRBV5-6 to TRBJ1-5; D is uncertain. Germline V gene data show CDR1 as SGHDT and CDR2 as YYEEEE. V dropped 1 base and J dropped 4 bases, with 12 bases sitting between them. The CDR3 extends over 15 amino acids. The CDR3 loop is CASSLTPTGNQPQHF. The CDR3 DNA reads TGTGCCAGCAGCTTGACCCCTACCGGGAATCAGCCCCAGCATTTT. Full variable domain (missing parts from reference TRBV5-6 and TRBJ1-5): DAGVTQSPTHLIKTRGQQVTLRCSPKSGHDTVSWYQQALGQGPQFIFQYYEEEERQRGNFPDRFSGHQFPNYSSELNVNALLLGDSALYLCASSLTPTGNQPQHFGDGTRLSIL.

By sample share, this clone is medium-sized (0.01 to 0.1%). This sequence joins TRBV10-3 and TRBJ1-5; 7 bases line up with TRBD1. J gave up 0 bases and V 10 bases, and 6 bases lay outside the gene matches. In germline, CDR1 is ENHRY, CDR2 SYGVKD. The CDR3 consists of 14 residues. The CDR3 DNA reads as TGTGCCACCGCTACAGGGGATAGCAATCAGCCCCAGCATTTT. Translating gives CATATGDSNQPQHF.

The V gene is TRBV2, the J gene TRBJ2-7; D call uncertain. Germline V lookup: CDR1 SNHLY, CDR2 FYNNEI. The CDR3 sequence is 15 residues long. V lost 1 base and J 2 bases, leaving 12 bases between the germline ends. DNA for the CDR3: TGTGCCAGCAGTGAAGGCCCCTTAGCCACCTACGAGCAGTACTTC. It translates to CASSEGPLATYEQYF.

The J gene is TRBJ2-7, the V gene TRBV6-5, with a weak D call TRBD1 (6 bases). Trimming took off 2 bases at V and 3 bases at J, with 8 bases between the two ends. The CDR3 is 13 residues long. CDR1 is MNHEY and CDR2 is SVGAGI in the germline V gene. The CDR3 loop is CASSYGTNYEQYF. CDR3 bases: TGTGCCAGCAGTTACGGGACAAACTACGAGCAGTACTTC.

This clone was seen once. V and J are TRBV7-9 and TRBJ2-2; D perhaps matches TRBD1 (6 bases). Germline V gene sequence: CDR1 SEHNR, CDR2 FQNEAQ (reference sequence). The V gene lost 2 bases and the J gene lost 9 bases, with 10 bases spanning the gap. The CDR3 is 13 residues long. The CDR3 DNA follows: TGTGCCAGCAGCTTACCCACAGGGTGGGAGCTGTTTTTT. Protein: CASSLPTGWELFF. Full variable domain (remainder filled in from reference TRBV7-9 and TRBJ2-2): DTGVSQNPRHKITKRGQNVTFRCDPISEHNRLYWYRQTLGQGPEFLTYFQNEAQLEKSRLLSDRFSAERPKGSFSTLEIQRTEQGDSAMYLCASSLPTGWELFFGEGSRLTVL.

This chain uses TRBV2 with TRBJ2-7; TRBD2 aligns across 10 bases. In germline, CDR1 is SNHLY, CDR2 FYNNEI. The CDR3 extends over 14 amino acids. V was pared by 6 bases and J by 1 base, with 3 bases of the junction left unmatched. The CDR3 region is CASRGLAVSYEQYF. The CDR3 DNA reads TGTGCCAGCAGAGGACTAGCGGTATCCTACGAGCAGTACTTC.

The CDR3 sequence is CASSLPTGRNEKLFF. The CDR3 DNA is TGTGCCAGCAGCCTCCCGACAGGGAGAAATGAAAAACTGTTTTTT. V usage is TRBV5-4 and J usage is TRBJ1-4; 7 bases fit TRBD1. The J segment lost 5 bases and the V segment lost 4 bases, leaving 8 bases of the junction unmatched. Per the germline V gene, CDR1 is SGHNT and CDR2 is YYREEE (reference sequence). This CDR3 has 15 amino acids.

The chain uses TRBV19 and TRBJ1-1; D is unclear. The V end was cut by 10 bases, the J end by 2 bases, with 17 bases between. Germline-derived CDR1 and CDR2 are LNHDA and SQIVND (reference sequence). CDR3 length: 14 residues. The DNA of the CDR3 is TGTGCCACTTCCCGGGAACGAGTAAACACTGAAGCTTTCTTT. Translated: CATSRERVNTEAFF.

The J gene is TRBJ1-3, the V gene TRBV21-1; the table assigns TRBD1, which was not confirmed against the DNA. TRBV21-1 is assigned pseudogene status. This CDR3 comprises 17 residues. The CDR3 region has the DNA TGTGCCAGCAGCTTTCCGGGACAGGACAGCTCTGGAAACACCATATATTTT. Amino acid sequence: CASSFPGQDSSGNTIYF.

The chain is built from TRBV5-6 and TRBJ1-6; TRBD1 matches 9 bases. Trimming removed 4 bases from V and 0 bases from J; junction bases left unmatched: 5. The CDR3 is 17 amino acids. CDR1 is SGHDT and CDR2 is YYEEEE in the germline V gene. CDR3 DNA: TGTGCCAGCAGCCTGACAGGGGGAAGCTCCTATAATTCACCCCTCCACTTT. Translating gives CASSLTGGSSYNSPLHF.

This sequence joins TRBV6-1 and TRBJ1-4, with 10 bases fitting TRBD1. Germline assignment: CDR1 MNHNS and CDR2 SASEGT. The CDR3 consists of 14 residues. With 3 bases clipped from V and 7 bases from J, the junction kept 2 bases outside the gene matches. The CDR3 nucleotides are TGTGCCAGCAGTGAGACAGGGGGCGGTGAAAAACTGTTTTTT. Protein sequence: CASSETGGGEKLFF.

This clone turned up a few times. This chain uses TRBV10-3 with TRBJ2-7; 9 bases line up with TRBD1. V lost 4 bases, J lost 6 bases, and 7 bases stayed unmatched. The germline V gene encodes CDR1 ENHRY and CDR2 SYGVKD. CDR3 length equals 14 residues. CDR3 coding DNA: TGTGCCATCAGTGGCCGGGACAGGGTGGGCGAGCAGTACTTC. Its translation is CAISGRDRVGEQYF.

This clone was seen a single time. The genes are TRBV11-2 and TRBJ1-2; D may be TRBD1 (6 bases). This CDR3 is 14 amino acids long. Trimming removed 5 bases at V and 2 bases at J, with 12 bases between. The germline gives CDR1 SGHAT, CDR2 FQNNGV. The CDR3 protein is CASSHQGTNYGYTF. The CDR3 region has the DNA TGTGCCAGCAGCCATCAGGGGACCAACTATGGCTACACCTTC.